These 8 T cell receptor beta chains originate from one sample sequenced in a study of blood T cell repertoires in COVID-19. Libraries were prepared by immunoSEQ multiplex PCR; TCRdb keeps only in-frame clonotypes and omits some of them. The table shows some 74,000 clones, with approximately 83% occurring only once. The specimen was peripheral blood. These receptors were collected from an older man with acute or convalescent COVID-19.

The rearrangement joins TRBV29-1 to TRBJ2-7; perhaps TRBD1 as D (6 bases). This CDR3 is 13 amino acids long. The germline gives CDR1 SQVTM, CDR2 ANQGSEA. Trimming took off 4 bases at V and 6 bases at J, with 16 bases between the two ends. In DNA, the CDR3 is TGCAGCGTTGTAGCACAGGGAAAGGGCGAGCAGTACTTC. It translates to CSVVAQGKGEQYF.

The chain is built from TRBV29-1 and TRBJ2-3, with 10 nucleotides matching TRBD1. The germline V gene has CDR1 SQVTM and CDR2 ANQGSEA. The CDR3 spans 15 residues. Trimming removed 4 bases from V and 2 bases from J; junction bases left unmatched: 6. The CDR3 region is CSVAVGQGITDTQYF. The CDR3 region has the DNA TGCAGCGTTGCTGTGGGACAGGGGATCACAGATACGCAGTATTTT.

The rearrangement links TRBV4-1 to TRBJ1-3; D remains unclear. The length of the CDR3 is 12 residues. V was cut by 2 bases and J by 3 bases, with 2 bases left in between. Germline loops: CDR1 MGHRA, CDR2 YSYEKL. The CDR3 loop is CASSQYGNTIYF. CDR3 DNA: TGCGCCAGCAGCCAATATGGAAACACCATATATTTT.

The V call is TRBV4-2, the J call TRBJ2-3; 9 nucleotides match TRBD1. Germline CDR1 and CDR2: LGHNA and YNFKEQ. V trimming: 1 base; J trimming: 4 bases; junction bases outside the gene matches: 0. This CDR3 spans 14 amino acids. The CDR3 loop reads CASSQGDRADTQYF. As DNA, the CDR3 is TGTGCCAGCAGCCAAGGGGACAGGGCAGATACGCAGTATTTT.

This chain links TRBV4-1 with TRBJ2-7, with D tentatively TRBD2 (5 bases). Germline CDR1 and CDR2: MGHRA and YSYEKL. The CDR3 spans 15 residues. V lost 4 bases to trimming and J lost 5 bases, with 18 bases between them. CDR3 sequence: CASSPLGLVRHEQYF. In nucleotides, the CDR3 is TGCGCCAGCAGCCCTCTCGGACTGGTAAGGCACGAGCAGTACTTC.

The chain joins TRBV30 to TRBJ1-6, with TRBD1 matching 8 bases. Germline CDR1 is GTSNPN and CDR2 is SVGIG (reference sequence). The ends lost 4 bases at V and 7 bases at J; junction bases unmatched: 6. CDR3 size: 14 residues. As DNA, the CDR3 is TGTGCCTGGAAAAGCGACAGGGGCAATTCACCCCTCCACTTT. Its translation is CAWKSDRGNSPLHF. Combining the CDR3 with reference TRBV30 and TRBJ1-6 gives the whole variable domain SQTIHQWPATLVQPVGSPLSLECTVEGTSNPNLYWYRQAAGRGLQLLFYSVGIGQISSEVPQNLSASRPQDRQFILSSKKLLLSDSGFYLCAWKSDRGNSPLHFGNGTRLTVT.

This chain uses TRBV19 with TRBJ2-1; possible D gene TRBD2, 5 bases. Germline CDR1 LNHDA, CDR2 SQIVND (reference sequence). V shed 3 bases and J shed 6 bases, with 15 bases lying between them. There are 15 residues in the CDR3. In DNA form, the CDR3 reads TGTGCCAGTAGTATCGGGCTAGCAGAGTTCAATGAGCAGTTCTTC. Encoded protein: CASSIGLAEFNEQFF.

The chain joins TRBV7-8 to TRBJ1-2; D unresolved. V was trimmed by 5 bases and J by 3 bases, leaving 10 bases between them. CDR1 and CDR2 from the germline V gene are SGHVS and FQNEAQ. This CDR3 is 13 amino acids long. For the CDR3, the DNA is TGTGCCAGCAGCCGGGGAGCGCACTATGGCTACACCTTC. Its protein product is CASSRGAHYGYTF.